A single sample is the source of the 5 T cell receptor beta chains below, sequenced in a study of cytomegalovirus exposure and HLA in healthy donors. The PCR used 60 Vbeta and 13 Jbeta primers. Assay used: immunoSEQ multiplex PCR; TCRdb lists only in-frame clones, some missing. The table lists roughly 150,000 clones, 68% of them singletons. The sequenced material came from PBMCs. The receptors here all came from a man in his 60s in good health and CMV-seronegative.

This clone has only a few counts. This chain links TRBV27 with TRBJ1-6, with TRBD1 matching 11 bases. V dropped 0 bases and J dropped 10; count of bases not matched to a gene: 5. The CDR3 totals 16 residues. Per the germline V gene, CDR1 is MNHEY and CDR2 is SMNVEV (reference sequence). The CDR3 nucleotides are TGTGCCAGCAGTTTATCCCCGGGACAGGGGGACTCACCCCTCCACTTT. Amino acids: CASSLSPGQGDSPLHF.

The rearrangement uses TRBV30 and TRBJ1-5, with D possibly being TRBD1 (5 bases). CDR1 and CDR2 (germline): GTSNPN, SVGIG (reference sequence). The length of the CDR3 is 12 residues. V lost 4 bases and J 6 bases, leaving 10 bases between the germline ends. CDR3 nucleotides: TGTGCCTGGACGACCGGGGGTCAGCCCCAGCATTTT. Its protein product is CAWTTGGQPQHF.

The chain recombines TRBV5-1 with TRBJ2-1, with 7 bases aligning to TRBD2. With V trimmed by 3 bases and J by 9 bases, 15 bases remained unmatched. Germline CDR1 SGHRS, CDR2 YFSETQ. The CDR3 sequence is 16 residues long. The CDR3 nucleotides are TGCGCCAGCAGCTCGCTATCTAGCGGAGGTCTGGGTGAGCAGTTCTTC. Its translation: CASSSLSSGGLGEQFF.

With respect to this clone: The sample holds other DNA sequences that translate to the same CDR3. The CDR3 nucleotides read TGTGCCAGCAGCTTATCGGCCGGAGGCTACAATGAGCAGTTCTTC. As protein: CASSLSAGGYNEQFF. The rearrangement joins TRBV7-2 to TRBJ2-1; maybe TRBD2 (5 bases). The CDR3 runs to 15 residues. The V gene lost 2 bases and the J gene lost 3 bases, with 11 bases spanning the gap. The germline gives CDR1 SGHTA, CDR2 FQGNSA.

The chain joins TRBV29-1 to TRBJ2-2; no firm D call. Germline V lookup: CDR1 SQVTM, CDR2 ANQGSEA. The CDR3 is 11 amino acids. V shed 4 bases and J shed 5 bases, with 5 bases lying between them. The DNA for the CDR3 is TGCAGCGTTGGGGCTACCGGGGAGCTGTTTTTT. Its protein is CSVGATGELFF.